This T cell receptor (beta chain) originates from a study of blood T cell repertoires in COVID-19 (dated by TCRdb to 2019 to 2021). A note on the overall study: The collaborator samples originated in the United States, Italy and Spain and spanned the acute and convalescent phases of COVID-19. The samples were drawn from two sources: the first 160 participants of the ongoing ImmuneRACE study, and 1,200 or so subjects contributed by 6 global collaborators. The repertoires were released in a freely available public database meant as a resource for research on the immune response to SARS-CoV-2. A de-identified subject ID, COVID-19 status, age in years and sex were almost always included in the sample metadata. HLA class I and class II types, where available, came from metadata supplied by the sample provider rather than from assay-based typing. The dataset comprised deeply sampled blood TCRbeta repertoires from subjects exposed to, actively infected with, or recovered from COVID-19. The material from the prospective study consisted of cDNA or gDNA derived from T cells, B-cell-depleted T cells, or PBMCs.

Samples from volunteer blood donors who had recovered from COVID-19 were contributed by a second Seattle source. Collaborating institutions collected whole blood in K2EDTA tubes following their own protocols. For TCRbeta analysis, collaborators shipped samples as frozen whole blood, isolated PBMCs, or DNA extracted from either of those sample types. TCRbeta CDR3 regions were amplified from genomic DNA using the immunoSEQ Assay, a bias-controlled multiplex PCR. As for the authors' bioinformatics: Nucleated cell counts per sample were estimated from amplification of reference gene primers within the assay. To quantify the absolute abundance of each unique TCRbeta CDR3 rearrangement, sequence reads were collapsed and filtered. For each sample, productive Simpson clonality was calculated as the square root of Simpson's diversity index across productive rearrangements. Not all clones reach the TCRdb copy of this immuneACCESS table, which keeps in-frame sequences only. Checked studies attribute under half of the gap to unresolved V genes and leave the rest unexplained. The DNA gave D and trimming, while V, J and clone size come from that table. The sample table holds 200,000 to 300,000 clones, of which around 83% were seen once. In total, the top ten clones hold about 1.5% of the sample.

Study-level results and caveats: The amount of clinical and demographic metadata varied by source and participant and was provided uncurated.

In the case of this clone: Its antigen remains unidentified. No base-level quality is on record; no much larger clone is a single base apart.

The cysteine opens and the phenylalanine closes a CDR3 of 15 amino acids. Only CDR3 DNA remains: 45 bases, in frame from the first base. V was cut back by 7 bases and J by 1 base, leaving a gap of 16 bases between them. From the germline V gene, CDR1 is MNHEY and CDR2 is SVGAGI. The V gene is TRBV6-5 and the J gene is TRBJ1-1; D gene: possibly TRBD1, on 6 matching bases. The receptor was isolated from a woman in her forties who had recovered from COVID-19. Material: peripheral blood. This receptor has the CDR3 CASTRAQGPNTEAFF. The bases read TGTGCCAGCACCAGAGCTCAGGGGCCGAACACTGAAGCTTTCTTT.